This TCR beta chain came from a study of blood T cell repertoires in COVID-19. Study in general: Collection of acute and convalescent COVID-19 samples took place in the United States, Italy and Spain. The cDNA or gDNA used as material had been derived from T cells, B-cell-depleted T cells, or PBMCs.

How the authors handled the data: Reference gene primers were amplified, and this amplification served to estimate nucleated cell counts. The assay was immunoSEQ multiplex PCR, and TCRdb's table has in-frame clones only and misses some. V and J calls plus clone size are reproduced from that table; the DNA served to infer D and trimming. The sample shows approximately 160,000 clones, just over 85% of them seen only once. The CDR3 contains 14 residues. Per the germline V gene, CDR1 is GTSNPN and CDR2 is SVGIG (reference sequence). The V gene lost 3 bases and the J gene lost 4 bases, with 13 bases spanning the gap.

Sequencing was done on a sample of peripheral blood. The V gene is TRBV30, the J gene TRBJ1-3; the D gene is possibly TRBD1 (6 bases). This receptor was obtained from a man aged 45-60 years with active or convalescent COVID-19. The CDR3 sequence: CAWRTAGVGNTIYF. The DNA of the CDR3 is TGTGCCTGGAGAACGGCAGGGGTCGGAAACACCATATATTTT.